This T cell receptor (beta chain) appears in the sequencing data of a study of T cell repertoires in cytomegalovirus infection. Trimming at V came to 7 bases and at J to 0 bases, leaving 13 bases not matched to a gene. Germline loops: CDR1 LNHDA, CDR2 SQIVND (reference sequence). The CDR3 runs to 19 residues. TCRdb re-called the reads through MiXCR, storing one row per CDR3 protein. This table has hundreds of thousands of distinct CDR3 sequences, about a sixth appearing once. Ten or more counts support this clonotype. The genes are TRBV19 and TRBJ2-2, with 11 positions matching TRBD2. The sequenced sample was PBMCs. The TCR originated in a human donor in good health (CMV status not recorded). Some clones in this sample may be carry-over from other donors' samples. The CDR3 region is CASTLNGATSGANTGELFF. The DNA for the CDR3 is TGTGCCAGTACCCTGAACGGGGCGACTAGCGGGGCGAACACCGGGGAGCTGTTTTTT.